Following are 5 T cell receptor beta chains from one sample sequenced in a study of T-cell memory formation after mild COVID-19. TCRdb re-called the 5' RACE reads with MiXCR, one entry per CDR3 protein. The sample includes 250,000 to 350,000 distinct CDR3 sequences, 15% to 20% seen only once; the top ten take over 20%. Input material: PBMCs or a T cell subset sorted from them (not recorded which). These receptors all stem from a man younger than 30 who had mild COVID-19 (a few samples of this study predate the infection). Cell type and time point are not known.

This clonotype was counted only a few times. V and J are TRBV7-2 and TRBJ1-5; weak D call: TRBD1 (6 bases). The V gene lost 1 base and the J gene lost 6 bases, with 13 bases spanning the gap. Germline-derived CDR1 and CDR2 are SGHTA and FQGNSA. CDR3 size: 15 residues. In DNA form, the CDR3 reads TGTGCCAGCAGCTTAGGGTACAGGGAAAGTCAGCCCCAGCATTTT. Its protein product is CASSLGYRESQPQHF. Filled out from reference TRBV7-2 and TRBJ1-5, the complete variable domain reads GAGVSQSPSNKVTEKGKDVELRCDPISGHTALYWYRQSLGQGLEFLIYFQGNSAPDKSGLPSDRFSAERTGGSVSTLTIQRTQQEDSAVYLCASSLGYRESQPQHFGDGTRLSIL.

V and J are TRBV12-3 or TRBV12-4 and TRBJ2-3, with 9 bases aligning to TRBD2. V trimming: 3 bases; J trimming: 7 bases; junction bases outside the gene matches: 11. CDR3 length: 16 residues. The CDR3 reads CASSLELAGRPHTQYF. The CDR3 DNA sequence: TGTGCCAGCAGTTTGGAGCTAGCGGGGCGTCCGCATACGCAGTATTTT.

This clonotype was found a few times. The rearrangement uses TRBV5-1 and TRBJ2-1; 7 bases align to TRBD2. The germline V gene encodes CDR1 SGHRS and CDR2 YFSETQ. The ends lost 4 bases at V and 2 bases at J; junction bases unmatched: 6. This CDR3 comprises 15 residues. CDR3: CASSQAGLAYNEQFF. As DNA, the CDR3 is TGCGCCAGCAGCCAAGCTGGACTAGCCTACAATGAGCAGTTCTTC.

This chain connects TRBV30 to TRBJ1-2; the D is unclear. The CDR3 loop spans 13 amino acids. V lost 0 bases and J 8 bases, leaving 13 bases between the germline ends. CDR1 and CDR2 (germline): GTSNPN, SVGIG (reference sequence). CDR3 nucleotide sequence: TGTGCCTGGAGTGTTTTGGGGAATGGAGGCTACACCTTC. Translating gives CAWSVLGNGGYTF.

In this sample, this clonotype turned up a few times. J is TRBJ2-1 and V is TRBV5-1; D ambiguous. V gave up 4 bases and J gave up 5 bases, with 13 bases separating them. Germline CDR1 and CDR2: SGHRS and YFSETQ. The CDR3 has 14 residues. As DNA, the CDR3 is TGCGCCAGCAGCGTAGAGGTAGAAAACAATGAGCAGTTCTTC. This translates into CASSVEVENNEQFF.